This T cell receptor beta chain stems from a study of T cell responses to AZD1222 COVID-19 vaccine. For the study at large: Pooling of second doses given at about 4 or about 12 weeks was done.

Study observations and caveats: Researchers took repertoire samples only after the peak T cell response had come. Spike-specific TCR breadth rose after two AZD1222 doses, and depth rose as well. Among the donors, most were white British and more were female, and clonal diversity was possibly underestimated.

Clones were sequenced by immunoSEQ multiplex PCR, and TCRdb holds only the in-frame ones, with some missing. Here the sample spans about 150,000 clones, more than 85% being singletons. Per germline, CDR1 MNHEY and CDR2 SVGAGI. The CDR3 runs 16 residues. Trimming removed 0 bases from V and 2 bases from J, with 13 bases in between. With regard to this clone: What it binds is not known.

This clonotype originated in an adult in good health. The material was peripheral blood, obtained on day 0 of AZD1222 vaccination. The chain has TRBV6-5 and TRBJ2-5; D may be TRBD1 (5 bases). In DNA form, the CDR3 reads TGTGCCAGCAGTTACTCGATTGGACAAGTACAAGAGACCCAGTACTTC. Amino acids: CASSYSIGQVQETQYF.